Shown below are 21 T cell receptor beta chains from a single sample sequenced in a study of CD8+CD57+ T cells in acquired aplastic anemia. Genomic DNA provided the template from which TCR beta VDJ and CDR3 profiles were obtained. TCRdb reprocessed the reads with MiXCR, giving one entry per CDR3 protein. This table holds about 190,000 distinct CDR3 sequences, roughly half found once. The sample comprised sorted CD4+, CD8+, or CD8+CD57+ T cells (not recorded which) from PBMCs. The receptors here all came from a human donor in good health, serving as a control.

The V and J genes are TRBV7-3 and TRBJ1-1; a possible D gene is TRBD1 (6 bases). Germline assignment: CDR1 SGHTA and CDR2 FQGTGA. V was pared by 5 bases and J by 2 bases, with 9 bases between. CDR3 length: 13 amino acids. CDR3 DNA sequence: TGTGCCAGCAGCACAGGGTACAACACTGAAGCTTTCTTT. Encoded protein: CASSTGYNTEAFF.

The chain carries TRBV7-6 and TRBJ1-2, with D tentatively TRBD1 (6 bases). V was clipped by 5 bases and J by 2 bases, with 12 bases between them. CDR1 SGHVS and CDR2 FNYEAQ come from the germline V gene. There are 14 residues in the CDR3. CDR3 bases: TGTGCCAGCAGCCCCCGACAGGCGAACTATGGCTACACCTTC. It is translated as CASSPRQANYGYTF.

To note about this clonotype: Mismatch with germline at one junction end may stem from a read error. This CDR3 is CASSQQGTDMQCF. CDR3 nucleotides: TGTGCCAGTAGTCAACAGGGGACAGATATGCAGTGTTTT. The chain joins TRBV19 to TRBJ2-3, with TRBD1 matching over 7 bases. Germline values: CDR1 LNHDA, CDR2 SQIVND (reference sequence). The CDR3 runs 13 residues.

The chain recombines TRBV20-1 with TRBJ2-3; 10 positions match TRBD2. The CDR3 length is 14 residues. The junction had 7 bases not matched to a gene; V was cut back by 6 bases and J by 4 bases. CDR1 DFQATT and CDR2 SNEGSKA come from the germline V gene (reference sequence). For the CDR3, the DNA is TGCAGTGCAAAGCGGGGGGGTATAGCAGATACGCAGTATTTT. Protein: CSAKRGGIADTQYF.

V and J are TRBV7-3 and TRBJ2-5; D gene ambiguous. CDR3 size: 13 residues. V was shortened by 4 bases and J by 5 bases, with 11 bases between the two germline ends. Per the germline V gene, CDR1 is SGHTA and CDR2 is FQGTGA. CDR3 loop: CASSSPPAETQYF. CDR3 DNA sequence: TGTGCCAGCAGCTCACCCCCGGCCGAGACCCAGTACTTC. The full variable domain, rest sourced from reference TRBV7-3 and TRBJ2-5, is GAGVSQTPSNKVTEKGKYVELRCDPISGHTALYWYRQSLGQGPEFLIYFQGTGAADDSGLPNDRFFAVRPEGSVSTLKIQRTERGDSAVYLCASSSPPAETQYFGPGTRLLVL.

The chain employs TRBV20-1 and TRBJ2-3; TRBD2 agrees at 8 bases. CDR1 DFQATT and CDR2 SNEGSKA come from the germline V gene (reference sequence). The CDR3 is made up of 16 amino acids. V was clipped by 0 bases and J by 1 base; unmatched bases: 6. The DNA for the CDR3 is TGCAGTGCTAGAGATCGTTGGCGGGGGGGCACAGATACGCAGTATTTT. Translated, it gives CSARDRWRGGTDTQYF.

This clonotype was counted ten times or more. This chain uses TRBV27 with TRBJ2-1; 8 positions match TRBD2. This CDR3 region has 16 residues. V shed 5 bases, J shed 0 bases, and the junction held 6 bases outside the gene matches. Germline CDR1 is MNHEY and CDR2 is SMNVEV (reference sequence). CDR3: CASSASGSSSYNEQFF. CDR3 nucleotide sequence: TGTGCCAGCAGTGCTAGCGGGTCTAGCTCCTACAATGAGCAGTTCTTC.

The CDR3 here is CASSLATSGRFTDTQYF. Here the CDR3 DNA reads TGTGCCAGCAGCTTAGCAACGTCGGGGAGATTCACAGATACGCAGTATTTT. The genes are TRBV7-7 and TRBJ2-3, with D possibly being TRBD2 (5 bases). V dropped 0 bases and J dropped 2 bases, with 15 bases sitting between them. The CDR3 runs 17 residues. Germline loops: CDR1 SSHAT, CDR2 FNYEAQ (reference sequence).

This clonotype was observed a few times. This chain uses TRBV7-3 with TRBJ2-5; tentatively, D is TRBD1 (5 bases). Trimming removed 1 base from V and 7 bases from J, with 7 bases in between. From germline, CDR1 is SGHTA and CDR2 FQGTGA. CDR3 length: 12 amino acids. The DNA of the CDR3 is TGTGCCAGCAGCTTAAGGCAGGGGACCCAGTACTTC. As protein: CASSLRQGTQYF.

CDR3 coding DNA: TGTGCCACCAGTTGGTTCATACAGGGGGATCAATCACCCCTCCACTTT. It encodes CATSWFIQGDQSPLHF. V gene TRBV24-1 combines with J gene TRBJ1-6; the match to TRBD1 covers 8 bases. Germline CDR1 reads KGHDR; CDR2 reads SFDVKD. The length of the CDR3 is 16 residues. V was pared by 6 bases and J by 10 bases, with 13 bases of the junction left unmatched.

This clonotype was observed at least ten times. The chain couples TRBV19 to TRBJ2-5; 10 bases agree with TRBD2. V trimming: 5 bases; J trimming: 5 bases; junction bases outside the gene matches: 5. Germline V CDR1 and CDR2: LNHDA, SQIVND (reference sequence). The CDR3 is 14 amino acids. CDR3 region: CASSHLTSGETQYF. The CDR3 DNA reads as TGTGCCAGTAGTCACCTGACTAGCGGGGAGACCCAGTACTTC.

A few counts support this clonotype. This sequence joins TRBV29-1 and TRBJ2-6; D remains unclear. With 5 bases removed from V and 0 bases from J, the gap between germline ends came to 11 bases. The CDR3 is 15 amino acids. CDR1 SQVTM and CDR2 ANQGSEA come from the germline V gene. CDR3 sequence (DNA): TGCAGCGTTTCCCCCGCATCCTCTGGGGCCAACGTCCTGACTTTC. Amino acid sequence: CSVSPASSGANVLTF.

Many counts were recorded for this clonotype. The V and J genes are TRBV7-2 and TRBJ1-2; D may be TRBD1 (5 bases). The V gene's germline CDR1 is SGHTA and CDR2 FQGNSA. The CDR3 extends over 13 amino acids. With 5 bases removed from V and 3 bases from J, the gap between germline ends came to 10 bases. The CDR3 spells CASSPLQDYGYTF. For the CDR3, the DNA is TGTGCCAGCAGCCCACTACAGGACTATGGCTACACCTTC.

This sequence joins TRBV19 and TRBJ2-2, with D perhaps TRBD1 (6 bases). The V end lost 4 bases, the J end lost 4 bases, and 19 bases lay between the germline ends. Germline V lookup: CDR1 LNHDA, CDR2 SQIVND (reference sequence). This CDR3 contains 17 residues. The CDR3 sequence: CASSTQPGRGFTGELFF. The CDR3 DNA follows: TGTGCCAGTAGTACGCAACCCGGCAGGGGATTCACCGGGGAGCTGTTTTTT.

The CDR3 reads CSVEGGRYGYTF. The DNA of the CDR3 is TGCAGCGTTGAAGGAGGGAGGTATGGCTACACCTTC. The chain combines TRBV29-1 with TRBJ1-2; no firm D call. The CDR3 runs to 12 residues. CDR1 is SQVTM, CDR2 ANQGSEA, per germline. With 1 base removed from V and 5 bases from J, the gap between germline ends came to 8 bases.

The CDR3 here is CASRERNEQFF. The CDR3 DNA reads as TGTGCCAGCAGAGAAAGGAATGAGCAGTTCTTC. The chain is built from TRBV25-1 and TRBJ2-1; no firm D call. Germline CDR1 MGHDK, CDR2 SYGVNS. Trimming removed 6 bases at V and 7 bases at J, with 7 bases between. This CDR3 is built from 11 residues.

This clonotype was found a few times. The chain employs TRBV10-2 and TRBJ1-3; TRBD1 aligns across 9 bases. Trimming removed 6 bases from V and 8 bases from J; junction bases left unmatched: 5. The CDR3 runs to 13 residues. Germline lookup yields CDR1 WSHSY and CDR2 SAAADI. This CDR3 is CASRGQGSDTIYF. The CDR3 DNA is TGCGCCAGCAGGGGACAGGGTTCGGACACCATATATTTT.

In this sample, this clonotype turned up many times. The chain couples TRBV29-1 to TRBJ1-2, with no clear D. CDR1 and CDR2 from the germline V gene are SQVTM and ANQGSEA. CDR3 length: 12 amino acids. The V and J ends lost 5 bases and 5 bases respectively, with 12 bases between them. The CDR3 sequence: CSVLLQDYGYTF. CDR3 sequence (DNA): TGCAGCGTTCTCCTGCAGGATTATGGCTACACCTTC.

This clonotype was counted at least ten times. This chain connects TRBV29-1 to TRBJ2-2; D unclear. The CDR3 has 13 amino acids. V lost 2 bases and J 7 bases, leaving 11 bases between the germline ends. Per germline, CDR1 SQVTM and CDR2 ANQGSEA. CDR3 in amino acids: CSVEKEWGGELFF. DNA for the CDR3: TGCAGCGTTGAAAAGGAGTGGGGCGGGGAGCTGTTTTTT.

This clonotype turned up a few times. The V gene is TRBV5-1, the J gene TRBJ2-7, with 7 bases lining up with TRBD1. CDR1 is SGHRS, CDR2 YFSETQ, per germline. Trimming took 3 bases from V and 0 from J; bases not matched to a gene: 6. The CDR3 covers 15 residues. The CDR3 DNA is TGCGCCAGCAGCTCTCCGGACAGGAGCTCCTACGAGCAGTACTTC. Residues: CASSSPDRSSYEQYF.

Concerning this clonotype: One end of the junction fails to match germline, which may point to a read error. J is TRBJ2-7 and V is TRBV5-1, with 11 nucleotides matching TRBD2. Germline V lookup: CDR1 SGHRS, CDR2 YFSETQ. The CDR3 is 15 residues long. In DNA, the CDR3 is TGCGCCGGCAGCTCGACTAGCGGGGTTATTGGTGGGCAGTACTTC. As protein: CAGSSTSGVIGGQYF. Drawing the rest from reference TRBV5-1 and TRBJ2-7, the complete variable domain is KAGVTQTPRYLIKTRGQQVTLSCSPISGHRSVSWYQQTPGQGLQFLFEYFSETQRNKGNFPGRFSGRQFSNSRSEMNVSTLELGDSALYLCAGSSTSGVIGGQYFGPGTRLTVT.